Each of the 27 T cell receptor beta chains below was sequenced from the same sample in a study of long-term antiretroviral therapy in people with HIV (dated by TCRdb to between 2020 and 2023). The immunoSEQ hsTCRB v3.0 assay was used at survey level resolution to sequence the TRB variable region. Held by TCRdb, this immuneACCESS table contains in-frame sequences only and omits some clones. Under half of the omission traces to an unresolved V gene where checked; the cause of the rest is unknown. Across this sample there are 23,000 or so clones, with approximately 83% seen only once. The ten largest clones add up to over 12% of the sample. Sequencing used unsorted PBMCs, obtained roughly 4.1 years after starting antiretroviral therapy. The origin of the receptors is a man aged 25 to 40 with HIV.

Only one count was recorded for this clone. The V gene is TRBV5-1, the J gene TRBJ1-1; no definite D call. The CDR3 contains 14 residues. Germline CDR1 is SGHRS and CDR2 is YFSETQ. Trimming removed 5 bases at V and 6 bases at J, with 17 bases between. The CDR3 DNA sequence: TGCGCCAGCAGAGGGTCAGAGGGAATTCCTGAAGCTTTCTTT. It specifies CASRGSEGIPEAFF.

V usage is TRBV6-5 and J usage is TRBJ2-3; D is perhaps TRBD2 (5 bases). The CDR3 spans 14 residues. CDR1 and CDR2 (germline): MNHEY, SVGAGI. V dropped 0 bases and J dropped 3 bases, with 7 bases sitting between them. This CDR3 is CASSYSRGTDTQYF. In DNA, the CDR3 is TGTGCCAGCAGTTACTCCCGCGGGACAGATACGCAGTATTTT.

This clone was seen a single time. The chain joins TRBV7-6 to TRBJ2-1, with 10 bases matching TRBD2. The trim removed 3 bases at V and 2 bases at J, leaving 1 base unmatched. The CDR3 covers 15 residues. Germline CDR1 is SGHVS and CDR2 is FNYEAQ. In nucleotides, the CDR3 is TGTGCCAGCAGCTTTAGCGGGGGGCCCTACAATGAGCAGTTCTTC. This encodes CASSFSGGPYNEQFF.

This sequence joins TRBV9 and TRBJ2-2; D not certain. The CDR3 has 15 residues. Per germline, CDR1 SGDLS and CDR2 YYNGEE. Deletions cut 3 bases from V and 8 bases from J, with 17 bases between. CDR3 coding DNA: TGTGCCAGCAGCGCCCTGCCCGATCCCCAAGGGGAGCTGTTTTTT. This encodes CASSALPDPQGELFF.

The V call is TRBV14, the J call TRBJ2-5, with D perhaps matching TRBD2 (7 bases). CDR3 size: 12 residues. Germline V gives CDR1 SGHDN, CDR2 FVKESK. V lost 2 bases, J lost 12 bases, and 13 bases lay in between. DNA of the CDR3: TGTGCCAGCAGCCAACAGCGGGACAAAGAGTACTTC. Its translation is CASSQQRDKEYF.

The chain uses TRBV15 and TRBJ1-5, with D tentatively TRBD1 (5 bases). The CDR3 sequence is 16 residues long. Trimming removed 0 bases at V and 4 bases at J, with 13 bases between. Germline loops: CDR1 LNHNV, CDR2 YYDKDF (reference sequence). CDR3 bases: TGTGCCACCAGCAGAGATGTGGGGGGGTGGAATCAGCCCCAGCATTTT. Its protein product is CATSRDVGGWNQPQHF. The full variable domain, completed using reference TRBV15 and TRBJ1-5, is DAMVIQNPRYQVTQFGKPVTLSCSQTLNHNVMYWYQQKSSQAPKLLFHYYDKDFNNEADTPDNFQSRRPNTSFCFLDIRSPGLGDTAMYLCATSRDVGGWNQPQHFGDGTRLSIL.

The chain employs TRBV9 and TRBJ1-4; tentatively, D is TRBD1 (5 bases). The germline V gene has CDR1 SGDLS and CDR2 YYNGEE. The CDR3 loop spans 15 amino acids. V gave up 4 bases and J gave up 7 bases, with 17 bases separating them. The CDR3 is CASSLSVGQVEKLFF. Written as DNA, the CDR3 is TGTGCCAGCAGCCTCTCGGTGGGGCAAGTTGAAAAACTGTTTTTT.

With regard to this clone: The sample contains more than one DNA sequence encoding this CDR3. The chain carries TRBV7-9 and TRBJ1-2, with a tentative D call TRBD1 (6 bases). Looked up from germline, CDR1 is SEHNR and CDR2 is FQNEAQ (reference sequence). The CDR3 runs to 15 residues. V was cut by 3 bases and J by 0 bases, with 11 bases left in between. The CDR3 protein is CASSLNRASNYGYTF. CDR3 bases: TGTGCCAGCAGCTTGAACAGGGCCTCTAACTATGGCTACACCTTC.

The V and J genes are TRBV15 and TRBJ2-1; tentatively, D is TRBD2 (6 bases). With 4 bases removed from V and 7 bases from J, the gap between germline ends came to 14 bases. The CDR3 runs 14 residues. Germline values: CDR1 LNHNV, CDR2 YYDKDF (reference sequence). The CDR3 sequence: CATSTRRVENEQFF. Here the CDR3 DNA reads TGTGCCACCAGCACGAGGAGGGTTGAGAATGAGCAGTTCTTC. The whole variable domain, remainder taken from reference TRBV15 and TRBJ2-1, is DAMVIQNPRYQVTQFGKPVTLSCSQTLNHNVMYWYQQKSSQAPKLLFHYYDKDFNNEADTPDNFQSRRPNTSFCFLDIRSPGLGDTAMYLCATSTRRVENEQFFGPGTRLTVL.

V gene TRBV5-1 combines with J gene TRBJ1-3; the match to TRBD1 covers 8 bases. Losses at the gene ends were 0 bases for V and 4 bases for J; bases not matched to a gene: 12. The CDR3 sequence is 18 residues long. The germline V gene has CDR1 SGHRS and CDR2 YFSETQ. The CDR3 here is CASSLGHGTGGIGNTIYF. For the CDR3, the DNA is TGCGCCAGCAGCTTGGGGCACGGGACAGGAGGGATAGGAAACACCATATATTTT.

This clone was picked up one time. This chain links TRBV7-8 with TRBJ2-1, with 12 bases aligning to TRBD2. Germline V lookup: CDR1 SGHVS, CDR2 FQNEAQ. This CDR3 region has 17 residues. The ends lost 5 bases at V and 0 bases at J; junction bases unmatched: 5. DNA for the CDR3: TGTGCCAGCAGCGGCCCACTAGCGGGGGGCTCCTACAATGAGCAGTTCTTC. This sequence encodes CASSGPLAGGSYNEQFF.

The gene calls are TRBV15 and TRBJ2-7, with 9 bases aligning to TRBD2. The CDR3 sequence is 15 residues long. V lost 0 bases and J lost 3; bases outside the gene matches: 3. Germline V gene lookup returns CDR1 LNHNV and CDR2 YYDKDF (reference sequence). CDR3 bases: TGTGCCACCAGCAGAGATTCGCGGGAGGGCTACGAGCAGTACTTC. Translating gives CATSRDSREGYEQYF.

The rearrangement joins TRBV5-4 to TRBJ2-1; no firm D call. The V end lost 4 bases, the J end lost 7 bases, and 6 bases lay between the germline ends. CDR1 SGHNT and CDR2 YYREEE come from the germline V gene (reference sequence). CDR3 length equals 11 residues. In DNA form, the CDR3 reads TGTGCCAGCAGCCAAGATAATGAGCAGTTCTTC. This sequence encodes CASSQDNEQFF. Supplemented by reference TRBV5-4 and TRBJ2-1, the full variable domain reads ETGVTQSPTHLIKTRGQQVTLRCSSQSGHNTVSWYQQALGQGPQFIFQYYREEENGRGNFPPRFSGLQFPNYSSELNVNALELDDSALYLCASSQDNEQFFGPGTRLTVL.

This clone was counted between two and nine times. The chain has TRBV18 and TRBJ2-7, with a weak D call TRBD2 (5 bases). V lost 2 bases and J 4 bases, leaving 9 bases between the germline ends. Germline loops: CDR1 KGHSH, CDR2 LQKENI. CDR3 size: 13 residues. The CDR3 sequence is CASSPASKYEQYF. DNA of the CDR3: TGTGCCAGCTCACCAGCTAGCAAGTACGAGCAGTACTTC.

As DNA, the CDR3 is TGTGCCTGGAGTGTACGGGGCAAGGTGAATTCACCCCTCCACTTT. It yields the protein CAWSVRGKVNSPLHF. The V gene is TRBV30, the J gene TRBJ1-6, with D tentatively TRBD1 (5 bases). Germline V lookup: CDR1 GTSNPN, CDR2 SVGIG (reference sequence). CDR3 length: 15 amino acids. V was pared by 0 bases and J by 7 bases, with 13 bases between.

The chain recombines TRBV30 with TRBJ2-4; 13 bases are a match to TRBD2. Trimming at V came to 5 bases and at J to 4 bases, leaving 5 bases not matched to a gene. The length of the CDR3 is 15 residues. Germline assignment: CDR1 GTSNPN and CDR2 SVGIG (reference sequence). As DNA, the CDR3 is TGTGCCTGGTCGGGACTAGCGGGGTTAAAAAACATTCAGTACTTC. Translating it yields CAWSGLAGLKNIQYF.

The chain employs TRBV19 and TRBJ1-5; D call uncertain. The CDR3 is 14 amino acids. V was clipped by 3 bases and J by 0 bases, with 6 bases between them. Looked up from germline, CDR1 is LNHDA and CDR2 is SQIVND (reference sequence). CDR3 loop: CASSISSSNQPQHF. For the CDR3, the DNA is TGTGCCAGTAGTATTTCCTCTAGCAATCAGCCCCAGCATTTT.

The rearrangement links TRBV10-2 to TRBJ1-2; D is undetermined. V was shortened by 2 bases and J by 8 bases, with 15 bases between the two germline ends. The CDR3 contains 14 residues. Looked up from germline, CDR1 is WSHSY and CDR2 is SAAADI. The CDR3 sequence: CASSERRSMGGYTF. CDR3 bases: TGCGCCAGCAGTGAGAGGCGATCTATGGGGGGCTACACCTTC.

The J gene is TRBJ1-2, the V gene TRBV29-1; possible D gene TRBD1, 6 bases. The CDR3 spans 13 residues. Germline CDR1 SQVTM, CDR2 ANQGSEA. Trimming removed 3 bases at V and 7 bases at J, with 15 bases between. CDR3 residues: CSVDLGAFVGYTF. As DNA, the CDR3 is TGCAGCGTTGATTTGGGGGCTTTCGTTGGCTACACCTTC. Full variable domain (missing parts from reference TRBV29-1 and TRBJ1-2): SAVISQKPSRDICQRGTSLTIQCQVDSQVTMMFWYRQQPGQSLTLIATANQGSEATYESGFVIDKFPISRPNLTFSTLTVSNMSPEDSSIYLCSVDLGAFVGYTFGSGTRLTVV.

This chain uses TRBV19 with TRBJ2-3, with D possibly TRBD2 on 6 matching bases. Trimming left V 3 bases short and J 0 bases short, with 10 bases between. Per the germline V gene, CDR1 is LNHDA and CDR2 is SQIVND (reference sequence). CDR3 size: 15 residues. The CDR3, as DNA: TGTGCCAGTAGTATCTATAGCGGCAGCACAGATACGCAGTATTTT. The encoded protein is CASSIYSGSTDTQYF.

This clone was observed once. The chain links TRBV5-1 to TRBJ2-1; D gene uncertain. The V and J ends lost 0 bases and 8 bases respectively, with 9 bases between them. The CDR3 consists of 13 residues. The germline gives CDR1 SGHRS, CDR2 YFSETQ. CDR3: CASSLVGVDEQFF. The CDR3 nucleotides read TGCGCCAGCAGCTTGGTGGGTGTAGATGAGCAGTTCTTC.

The CDR3 DNA reads as TGTGCCAGCAGCGAAGGGACTAGCCTACTGAGCTCCTACGAGCAGTACTTC. It translates to CASSEGTSLLSSYEQYF. This chain links TRBV9 with TRBJ2-7; TRBD2 aligns across 9 bases. The CDR3 extends over 17 amino acids. CDR1 SGDLS and CDR2 YYNGEE come from the germline V gene. V lost 3 bases and J lost 0; bases outside the gene matches: 10. The full variable domain, in which reference TRBV9 and TRBJ2-7 provide the parts outside the CDR3, is DSGVTQTPKHLITATGQRVTLRCSPRSGDLSVYWYQQSLDQGLQFLIQYYNGEERAKGNILERFSAQQFPDLHSELNLSSLELGDSALYFCASSEGTSLLSSYEQYFGPGTRLTVT.

This clone was detected only a few times. V is TRBV19 and J is TRBJ1-6; maybe TRBD1 (5 bases). CDR1 and CDR2 from the germline V gene are LNHDA and SQIVND (reference sequence). Trimming removed 5 bases from V and 5 bases from J, with 19 bases in between. CDR3 length: 17 amino acids. The CDR3 reads CASSPRNRRYHNSPLHF. In nucleotides, the CDR3 is TGTGCCAGTAGTCCTAGAAACAGGCGATACCATAATTCACCCCTCCACTTT.

This clone was seen more than once but under ten times. J is TRBJ2-7 and V is TRBV7-2; D is uncertain. V lost 4 bases, J lost 1 base, and 5 bases lay in between. The CDR3 totals 12 residues. Germline V gene sequence: CDR1 SGHTA, CDR2 FQGNSA. CDR3 nucleotides: TGTGCCAGCAGCTCGGCATCCTACGAGCAGTACTTC. Its protein product is CASSSASYEQYF.

The chain joins TRBV19 to TRBJ2-7, with 7 bases lining up with TRBD1. CDR1 and CDR2 from the germline V gene are LNHDA and SQIVND (reference sequence). This CDR3 has 14 residues. Losses at the gene ends were 2 bases for V and 6 bases for J; bases not matched to a gene: 7. DNA of the CDR3: TGTGCCAGTAGTATAACAGGGGAGAAGTCCGAGCAGTACTTC. Translation gives CASSITGEKSEQYF.

The chain combines TRBV9 with TRBJ1-5; 11 nucleotides agree with TRBD1. The length of the CDR3 is 15 residues. Germline lookup yields CDR1 SGDLS and CDR2 YYNGEE. V lost 3 bases, J lost 6 bases, and 5 bases stayed unmatched. The CDR3 coding sequence is TGTGCCAGCAGCGCCGGGACAGGGGGTCTTCAGCCCCAGCATTTT. Residues: CASSAGTGGLQPQHF. Together with reference TRBV9 and TRBJ1-5, the CDR3 gives the full variable domain: DSGVTQTPKHLITATGQRVTLRCSPRSGDLSVYWYQQSLDQGLQFLIQYYNGEERAKGNILERFSAQQFPDLHSELNLSSLELGDSALYFCASSAGTGGLQPQHFGDGTRLSIL.

The rearrangement joins TRBV6-5 to TRBJ2-1; possibly TRBD1 for D (8 bases). The CDR3 is 14 amino acids. Trimming removed 5 bases from V and 5 bases from J, with 13 bases in between. Germline CDR1 reads MNHEY; CDR2 reads SVGAGI. CDR3 DNA sequence: TGTGCCAGCAGTCAACAGGGGGGGAACAATGAGCAGTTCTTC. Translation: CASSQQGGNNEQFF.